The 32 T cell receptor beta chains presented below share a single source sample, sequenced in a study of cytomegalovirus exposure and HLA in healthy donors. With 60 Vbeta and 13 Jbeta primers, the PCR was carried out. The data were produced by immunoSEQ multiplex PCR, yet TCRdb's version contains in-frame clones alone and is incomplete. Among around 300,000 clones listed, roughly 90% were seen once. Sequencing input: PBMCs. The receptor set was obtained from a woman younger than 30 in good health and CMV-seronegative.

The chain couples TRBV6-6 to TRBJ2-7; D not certain. V was cut by 10 bases and J by 0 bases, with 16 bases left in between. Per the germline V gene, CDR1 is MNHNY and CDR2 is SVGAGI (reference sequence). The CDR3 contains 14 residues. The chain's CDR3 is CATTVPSSSYEQYF. The CDR3 nucleotides are TGTGCCACCACAGTCCCCTCAAGCTCCTACGAGCAGTACTTC.

The table lists this clone with a few counts. The CDR3, as DNA: TGTGCCAGCAGCCTGGGCCGACAGGGGGTGGGCGAGCAGTACTTC. It specifies CASSLGRQGVGEQYF. V is TRBV7-8 and J is TRBJ2-7; 9 bases are shared with TRBD1. CDR3 size: 15 residues. Losses at the gene ends were 5 bases for V and 6 bases for J; bases not matched to a gene: 11. Per the germline V gene, CDR1 is SGHVS and CDR2 is FQNEAQ.

The gene calls are TRBV29-1 and TRBJ2-7; 10 bases are a match to TRBD2. The germline CDR1 and CDR2 sequences are SQVTM and ANQGSEA. The ends lost 6 bases at V and 0 bases at J; junction bases unmatched: 8. The CDR3 consists of 15 residues. The CDR3 DNA reads TGCAGCGTGAGGGGGACTAGCGCGGCCTCCTACGAGCAGTACTTC. It translates to CSVRGTSAASYEQYF.

This chain uses TRBV4-1 with TRBJ2-7, with D possibly being TRBD2 (6 bases). Germline CDR1 reads MGHRA; CDR2 reads YSYEKL. Trimming removed 0 bases from V and 2 bases from J, with 11 bases in between. The CDR3 is made up of 15 amino acids. CDR3 nucleotide sequence: TGCGCCAGCAGCCAAGAGTCACCGGGGGCCTACGAGCAGTACTTC. This translates into CASSQESPGAYEQYF.

Worth noting for this clone: Additional DNA sequences in this sample encode the identical CDR3. This chain joins TRBV2 and TRBJ2-3; possible D gene TRBD2, 5 bases. V was trimmed by 6 bases and J by 6 bases, leaving 19 bases between them. The CDR3 has 15 residues. In germline, CDR1 is SNHLY, CDR2 FYNNEI. The CDR3 coding sequence is TGTGCCAGCAGGGAGACTACGTCGGGCGGGGATACGCAGTATTTT. Its protein product is CASRETTSGGDTQYF.

The rearrangement joins TRBV18 to TRBJ2-7, with 9 bases lining up with TRBD1. With 6 bases clipped from V and 2 bases from J, the junction kept 8 bases outside the gene matches. From germline, CDR1 is KGHSH and CDR2 LQKENI. The CDR3 extends over 15 amino acids. CDR3 sequence: CASSGTGLGPYEQYF. The DNA for the CDR3 is TGTGCCAGCTCCGGGACAGGGTTGGGGCCCTACGAGCAGTACTTC.

The chain employs TRBV30 and TRBJ1-1; D gene ambiguous. V dropped 5 bases and J dropped 1 base, with 8 bases sitting between them. The germline V gene encodes CDR1 GTSNPN and CDR2 SVGIG (reference sequence). This CDR3 contains 12 residues. For the CDR3, the DNA is TGTGCCTGGGCCACAGAGAACACTGAAGCTTTCTTT. It encodes CAWATENTEAFF.

The chain couples TRBV10-2 to TRBJ1-4; unclear D gene. The CDR3 runs to 14 residues. Germline CDR1 is WSHSY and CDR2 is SAAADI. The V gene lost 2 bases and the J gene lost 4 bases, with 8 bases spanning the gap. CDR3 bases: TGCGCCAGCAGTGAGAGCGGATATAATGAAAAACTGTTTTTT. Translation gives CASSESGYNEKLFF.

The V call is TRBV10-1, the J call TRBJ2-2; the D is unclear. This CDR3 has 14 amino acids. Between the trimmed V and J ends, which lost 6 bases and 0 bases, there was a span of 8 bases. Germline CDR1 reads WNHNN; CDR2 reads SYGVQD (reference sequence). As DNA, the CDR3 is TGCGCCAGCAGGCCTACAGCGAACACCGGGGAGCTGTTTTTT. This translates into CASRPTANTGELFF.

This clone was recorded only once. An end of the junction does not agree with germline; a read error may underlie this. The sample holds other DNA sequences that translate to the same CDR3. DNA of the CDR3: TGTGCCAGTAGTATTGGGGCCCCGAAGGGACTTTCCAGCTCCTATAATTCCCCCCTCCACTTT. Its protein product is CASSIGAPKGLSSSYNSPLHF. The rearrangement links TRBV19 to TRBJ1-6, with D perhaps TRBD1 (5 bases). There are 21 residues in the CDR3. Germline V gives CDR1 LNHDA, CDR2 SQIVND (reference sequence).

V is TRBV9 and J is TRBJ1-2; no reliable D call. V was trimmed by 3 bases and J by 7 bases, leaving 7 bases between them. Germline V gives CDR1 SGDLS, CDR2 YYNGEE. This CDR3 is 11 amino acids long. CDR3 nucleotide sequence: TGTGCCAGCAGCGGAGGGTTTGGCTACACCTTC. It yields the protein CASSGGFGYTF.

V gene TRBV2 combines with J gene TRBJ1-2; D ambiguous. Trimming took off 0 bases at V and 5 bases at J, with 16 bases between the two ends. This CDR3 spans 16 amino acids. Germline values: CDR1 SNHLY, CDR2 FYNNEI. The CDR3 spells CASSEARVHQVYGYTF. The CDR3 coding sequence is TGTGCCAGCAGTGAAGCGCGCGTCCACCAAGTTTATGGCTACACCTTC.

The J gene is TRBJ2-1, the V gene TRBV14, with a weak D call TRBD2 (5 bases). Between the trimmed V and J ends, which lost 4 bases and 0 bases, there was a span of 10 bases. The CDR3 extends over 15 amino acids. Germline CDR1 and CDR2: SGHDN and FVKESK. CDR3 amino acids: CASSPQSGSYNEQFF. The CDR3 DNA reads as TGTGCCAGCAGCCCCCAGAGCGGCTCCTACAATGAGCAGTTCTTC.

The chain uses TRBV6-5 and TRBJ1-1; D is ambiguous. The germline CDR1 and CDR2 sequences are MNHEY and SVGAGI. Trimming cost V 2 bases and J 3 bases, with 16 bases left between them. CDR3 length: 16 residues. Here the CDR3 reads CASSYTGSYRDTEAFF. CDR3 DNA sequence: TGTGCCAGCAGTTACACCGGGTCCTATCGGGACACTGAAGCTTTCTTT.

This chain joins TRBV29-1 and TRBJ1-1, with unresolved D. Deletions cut 4 bases from V and 0 bases from J, with 12 bases between. This CDR3 region has 14 residues. Germline CDR1 reads SQVTM; CDR2 reads ANQGSEA. The CDR3 DNA is TGCAGCGTTGGAGGCCGACTAGTGAACACTGAAGCTTTCTTT. This encodes CSVGGRLVNTEAFF.

This rearrangement joins TRBV5-4 to TRBJ2-5; 10 nucleotides match TRBD2. The DNA end is a closer match to TRBJ2-7, so the J assignment may be wrong. CDR3 size: 14 residues. The germline CDR1 and CDR2 sequences are SGHNT and YYREEE (reference sequence). CDR3 coding DNA: TGTGCCAGCAGCGAGAGACTAGCGGGCTACGAGCAGTACTTC. Protein product: CASSERLAGYEQYF.

V gene TRBV15 combines with J gene TRBJ2-7; 9 bases agree with TRBD2. This CDR3 contains 16 residues. Losses at the gene ends were 1 base for V and 4 bases for J; bases not matched to a gene: 8. Germline V gene sequence: CDR1 LNHNV, CDR2 YYDKDF (reference sequence). The CDR3 bases are TGTGCCACCAGCAGAGGATGGACGACTAGCGGTTACGAGCAGTACTTC. This sequence encodes CATSRGWTTSGYEQYF.

The rearrangement links TRBV18 to TRBJ1-3; 7 nucleotides line up with TRBD1. Unmatched junction bases numbered 12, after V lost 4 bases and J lost 0 bases. Germline assignment: CDR1 KGHSH and CDR2 LQKENI. This CDR3 is 18 amino acids long. CDR3 in amino acids: CASSRTDRDSGSGNTIYF. CDR3 coding DNA: TGTGCCAGCTCACGAACGGACCGGGACAGCGGCTCTGGAAACACCATATATTTT. Full variable domain (missing parts from reference TRBV18 and TRBJ1-3): NAGVMQNPRHLVRRRGQEARLRCSPMKGHSHVYWYRQLPEEGLKFMVYLQKENIIDESGMPKERFSAEFPKEGPSILRIQQVVRGDSAAYFCASSRTDRDSGSGNTIYFGEGSWLTVV.

This sequence joins TRBV29-1 and TRBJ2-2, with 9 nucleotides matching TRBD1. The CDR3 contains 16 residues. The germline V gene encodes CDR1 SQVTM and CDR2 ANQGSEA. The V and J ends lost 2 bases and 0 bases, in that order; junction bases with no gene match: 4. Here the CDR3 DNA reads TGCAGCGTTGAAATTAGGACAGGGGCGAACACCGGGGAGCTGTTTTTT. Translated: CSVEIRTGANTGELFF.

The J gene is TRBJ1-3, the V gene TRBV5-6; 9 bases match TRBD1. This CDR3 comprises 16 residues. Germline CDR1 is SGHDT and CDR2 is YYEEEE. Unmatched junction bases numbered 7, after V lost 2 bases and J lost 4 bases. CDR3 bases: TGTGCCAGCAGCTTCGGACAGGGGAGCGTAGGAAACACCATATATTTT. Protein sequence: CASSFGQGSVGNTIYF.

This sequence joins TRBV7-7 and TRBJ2-3; 9 bases agree with TRBD2. V trimming: 2 bases; J trimming: 3 bases; junction bases outside the gene matches: 9. This CDR3 has 17 residues. From germline, CDR1 is SSHAT and CDR2 FNYEAQ (reference sequence). The CDR3 DNA sequence: TGTGCCAGCAGCTTAAGACGGAGGCTAGCGGGGACAGATACGCAGTATTTT. It specifies CASSLRRRLAGTDTQYF.

This clone was detected only a few times. The chain recombines TRBV12-5 with TRBJ2-7; D remains ambiguous. Germline V CDR1 and CDR2: LGHNT, FRNRAP. This CDR3 comprises 17 residues. Between the trimmed V and J ends, which lost 5 bases and 2 bases, there was a span of 22 bases. CDR3 DNA sequence: TGTGCTAGTGGTCCGATATCGGGTCTAACTCCCCCCTACGAGCAGTACTTC. Translation gives CASGPISGLTPPYEQYF. Looking up the rest from reference TRBV12-5 and TRBJ2-7 gives the full variable domain: DARVTQTPRHKVTEMGQEVTMRCQPILGHNTVFWYRQTMMQGLELLAYFRNRAPLDDSGMPKDRFSAEMPDATLATLKIQPSEPRDSAVYFCASGPISGLTPPYEQYFGPGTRLTVT.

The J gene is TRBJ2-7, the V gene TRBV2, with TRBD1 as a possible D gene (6 bases). This CDR3 is built from 11 residues. Germline CDR1 and CDR2: SNHLY and FYNNEI. Trimming removed 8 bases from V and 6 bases from J, with 11 bases in between. CDR3 nucleotide sequence: TGTGCCAGCGGGATAGGGGGCGAGCAGTACTTC. Protein sequence: CASGIGGEQYF.

The rearrangement uses TRBV7-9 and TRBJ2-5, with 8 bases that match TRBD2. The V segment lost 5 bases and the J segment 2 bases; nucleotides outside the gene matches: 16. This CDR3 has 18 amino acids. From germline, CDR1 is SEHNR and CDR2 FQNEAQ (reference sequence). This CDR3 reads CASSKVLSLASGQETQYF. The CDR3 nucleotides read TGTGCCAGCAGCAAAGTCCTGAGTTTGGCTAGCGGGCAAGAGACCCAGTACTTC.

In the case of this clone: Germline is not matched at one junction end, which may reflect a read error. The CDR3 loop reads CSSSLGAPNEKLFF. CDR3 nucleotides: TGTTCCAGCAGCTTAGGGGCACCTAATGAAAAACTGTTTTTT. The gene calls are TRBV7-9 and TRBJ1-4; D might be TRBD1 (5 bases). The CDR3 totals 14 residues. Germline V gene data show CDR1 as SEHNR and CDR2 as FQNEAQ (reference sequence).

The chain links TRBV2 to TRBJ2-5, with D tentatively TRBD2 (5 bases). Matching the DNA end better, TRBJ2-7 makes the J call doubtful. This CDR3 contains 14 residues. Germline CDR1 reads SNHLY; CDR2 reads FYNNEI. The CDR3 bases are TGTGCCAGCGATTCTCGGGGAATGGTCTACGAGCAGTACTTC. Its translation: CASDSRGMVYEQYF.

This chain joins TRBV12-5 and TRBJ1-5; 8 positions agree with TRBD1. This CDR3 has 15 amino acids. Looked up from germline, CDR1 is LGHNT and CDR2 is FRNRAP. V was clipped by 0 bases and J by 6 bases; unmatched bases: 4. Here the CDR3 reads CASGLVRTGLQPQHF. Written as DNA, the CDR3 is TGTGCTAGTGGTTTGGTACGGACAGGGCTTCAGCCCCAGCATTTT.

V usage is TRBV6-1 and J usage is TRBJ1-1; no definite D call. The V end lost 1 base, the J end lost 7 bases, and 10 bases lay between the germline ends. There are 13 residues in the CDR3. CDR1 MNHNS and CDR2 SASEGT come from the germline V gene. This CDR3 is CASSEEATYEAFF. The CDR3 DNA reads as TGTGCCAGCAGTGAAGAAGCTACCTATGAAGCTTTCTTT.

CDR3 nucleotide sequence: TGTGCCAGCAGCTTAAGTGGGACAGGGGGCGAAAATGAGCAGTTCTTC. Its protein is CASSLSGTGGENEQFF. V is TRBV7-3 and J is TRBJ2-1; TRBD1 matches 12 bases. The CDR3 runs 16 residues. The J segment lost 7 bases and the V segment lost 1 base, leaving 5 bases of the junction unmatched. CDR1 is SGHTA, CDR2 FQGTGA, per germline.

This clone has only a few counts. V gene TRBV13 combines with J gene TRBJ1-4; the match to TRBD1 covers 7 bases. Germline V gene lookup returns CDR1 PRHDT and CDR2 FYEKMQ (reference sequence). The CDR3 has 15 residues. With V trimmed by 3 bases and J by 5 bases, 6 bases remained unmatched. The CDR3 DNA reads TGTGCCAGCAGCTTTTCGGGACAGCCGAATGAAAAACTGTTTTTT. Its translation: CASSFSGQPNEKLFF.

V gene TRBV27 combines with J gene TRBJ2-7, with D maybe TRBD2 (5 bases). The CDR3 extends over 14 amino acids. Trimming stripped 6 bases from V and 2 bases from J, with 14 bases between. Germline assignment: CDR1 MNHEY and CDR2 SMNVEV (reference sequence). The CDR3 protein is CASSLSGNPYEQYF. DNA of the CDR3: TGTGCCAGCAGCCTATCCGGGAACCCCTACGAGCAGTACTTC.

This clone was counted once. The chain joins TRBV5-4 to TRBJ1-1; D gene unclear. V was clipped by 4 bases and J by 6 bases, with 13 bases between them. This CDR3 contains 13 residues. Looked up from germline, CDR1 is SGHNT and CDR2 is YYREEE (reference sequence). The CDR3 loop is CASSPGWESEAFF. CDR3 nucleotide sequence: TGTGCCAGCAGCCCGGGATGGGAGTCTGAAGCTTTCTTT. Complete variable domain (other parts from reference TRBV5-4 and TRBJ1-1): ETGVTQSPTHLIKTRGQQVTLRCSSQSGHNTVSWYQQALGQGPQFIFQYYREEENGRGNFPPRFSGLQFPNYSSELNVNALELDDSALYLCASSPGWESEAFFGQGTRLTVV.